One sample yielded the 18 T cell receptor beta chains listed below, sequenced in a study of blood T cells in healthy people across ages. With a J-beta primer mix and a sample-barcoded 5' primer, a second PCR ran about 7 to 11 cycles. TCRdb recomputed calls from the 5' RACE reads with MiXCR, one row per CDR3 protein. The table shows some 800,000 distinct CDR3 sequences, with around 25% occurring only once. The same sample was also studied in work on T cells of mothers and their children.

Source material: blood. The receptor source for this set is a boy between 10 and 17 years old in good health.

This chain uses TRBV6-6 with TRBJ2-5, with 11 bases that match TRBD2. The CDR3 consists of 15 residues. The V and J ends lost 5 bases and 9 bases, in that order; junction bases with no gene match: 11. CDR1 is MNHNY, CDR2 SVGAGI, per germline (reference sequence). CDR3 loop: CASSQTSGGQGPQYF. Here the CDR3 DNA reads TGTGCCAGCAGTCAAACTAGCGGGGGCCAAGGGCCCCAGTACTTC.

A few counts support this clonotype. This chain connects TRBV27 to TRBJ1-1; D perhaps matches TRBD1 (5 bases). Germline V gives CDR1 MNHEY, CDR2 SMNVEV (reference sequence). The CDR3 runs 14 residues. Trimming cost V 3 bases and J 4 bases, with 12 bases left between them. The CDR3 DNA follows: TGTGCCAGCAGTTTGATAGAAGGGACCACTGAAGCTTTCTTT. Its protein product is CASSLIEGTTEAFF.

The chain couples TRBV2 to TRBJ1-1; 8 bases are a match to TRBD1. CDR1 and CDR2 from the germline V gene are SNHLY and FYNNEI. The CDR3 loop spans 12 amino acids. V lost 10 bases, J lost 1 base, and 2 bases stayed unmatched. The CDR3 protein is CATDRGNTEAFF. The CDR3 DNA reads TGTGCCACCGACAGGGGGAACACTGAAGCTTTCTTT.

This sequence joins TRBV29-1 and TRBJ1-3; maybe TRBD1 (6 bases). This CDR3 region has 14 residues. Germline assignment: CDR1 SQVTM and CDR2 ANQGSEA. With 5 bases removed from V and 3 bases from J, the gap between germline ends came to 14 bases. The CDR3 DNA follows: TGCAGCGTTCTTAAGGGGGGAAATGGAAACACCATATATTTT. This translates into CSVLKGGNGNTIYF.

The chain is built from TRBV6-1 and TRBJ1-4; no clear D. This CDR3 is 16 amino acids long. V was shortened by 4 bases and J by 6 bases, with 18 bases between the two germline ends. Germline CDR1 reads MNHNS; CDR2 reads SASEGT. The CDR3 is CASSAPWEKRDEKLFF. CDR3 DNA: TGTGCCAGCAGTGCCCCGTGGGAGAAGAGGGATGAAAAACTGTTTTTT.

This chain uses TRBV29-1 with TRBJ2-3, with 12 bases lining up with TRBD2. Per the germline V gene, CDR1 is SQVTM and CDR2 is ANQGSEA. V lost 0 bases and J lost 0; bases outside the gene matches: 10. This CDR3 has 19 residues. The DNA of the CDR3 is TGCAGCGTTGAAGACTTTCTAGCGGGAGGGCCCGGGAGCACAGATACGCAGTATTTT. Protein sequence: CSVEDFLAGGPGSTDTQYF.

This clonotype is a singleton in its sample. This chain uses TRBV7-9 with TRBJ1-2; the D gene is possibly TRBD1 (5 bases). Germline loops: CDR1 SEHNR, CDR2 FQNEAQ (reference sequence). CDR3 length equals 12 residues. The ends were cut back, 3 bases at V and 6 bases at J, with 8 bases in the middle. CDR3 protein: CASSLDNNGYTF. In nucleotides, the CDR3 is TGTGCCAGCAGCTTGGACAATAATGGCTACACCTTC.

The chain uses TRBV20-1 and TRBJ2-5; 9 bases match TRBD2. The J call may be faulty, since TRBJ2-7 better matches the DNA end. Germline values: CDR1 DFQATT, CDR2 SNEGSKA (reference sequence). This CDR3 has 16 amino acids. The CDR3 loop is CSARAKGLADSYEQYF. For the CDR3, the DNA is TGCAGTGCTAGAGCCAAGGGACTAGCTGATTCCTACGAGCAGTACTTC.

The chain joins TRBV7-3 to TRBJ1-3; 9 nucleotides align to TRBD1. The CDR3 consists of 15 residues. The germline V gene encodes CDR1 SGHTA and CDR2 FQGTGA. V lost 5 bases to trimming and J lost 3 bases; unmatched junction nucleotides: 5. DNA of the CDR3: TGTGCCAGCAGCCCCCCGACAGGGGGTGGAAACACCATATATTTT. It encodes CASSPPTGGGNTIYF.

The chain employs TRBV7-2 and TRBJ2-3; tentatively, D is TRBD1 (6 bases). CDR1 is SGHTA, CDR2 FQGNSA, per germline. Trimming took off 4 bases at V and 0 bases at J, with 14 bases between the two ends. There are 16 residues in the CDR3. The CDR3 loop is CASSSTGTPSTDTQYF. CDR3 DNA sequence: TGTGCCAGCAGCTCAACCGGGACACCGAGCACAGATACGCAGTATTTT.

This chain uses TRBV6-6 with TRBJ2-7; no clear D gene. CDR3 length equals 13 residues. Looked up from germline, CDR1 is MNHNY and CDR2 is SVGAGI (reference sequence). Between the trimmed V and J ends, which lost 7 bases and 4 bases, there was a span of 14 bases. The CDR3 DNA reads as TGTGCCAGCACTTCGGTCGATAGGTACGAGCAGTACTTC. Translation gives CASTSVDRYEQYF.

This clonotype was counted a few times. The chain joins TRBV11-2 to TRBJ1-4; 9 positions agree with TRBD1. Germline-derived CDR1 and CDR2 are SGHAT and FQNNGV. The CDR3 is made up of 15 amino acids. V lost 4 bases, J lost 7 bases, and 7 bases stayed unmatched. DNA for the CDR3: TGTGCCAGCAGCTCGCGAGACAGGGGGATTGAAAAACTGTTTTTT. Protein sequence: CASSSRDRGIEKLFF.

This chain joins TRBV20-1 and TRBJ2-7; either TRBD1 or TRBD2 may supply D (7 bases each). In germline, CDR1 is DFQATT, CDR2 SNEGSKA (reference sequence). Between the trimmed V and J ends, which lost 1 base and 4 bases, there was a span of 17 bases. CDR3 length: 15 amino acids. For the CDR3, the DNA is TGCAGTGCTAGAGTCAAGGGGGCTAGCGGATACGAGCAGTACTTC. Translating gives CSARVKGASGYEQYF.

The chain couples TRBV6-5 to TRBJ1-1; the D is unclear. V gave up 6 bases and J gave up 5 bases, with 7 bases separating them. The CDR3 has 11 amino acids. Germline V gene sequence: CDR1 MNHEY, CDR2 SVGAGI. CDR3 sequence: CASRKTTEAFF. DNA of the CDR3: TGTGCCAGCAGGAAGACGACTGAAGCTTTCTTT.

CDR3 sequence reads: CASSQLQETQYF. The CDR3 nucleotides are TGTGCCAGCAGCCAGCTCCAAGAGACCCAGTACTTC. The chain uses TRBV3-1 and TRBJ2-5, with unresolved D. V was pared by 3 bases and J by 1 base, with 3 bases between. The germline gives CDR1 LGHDT, CDR2 YNNKEL (reference sequence). The CDR3 contains 12 residues.

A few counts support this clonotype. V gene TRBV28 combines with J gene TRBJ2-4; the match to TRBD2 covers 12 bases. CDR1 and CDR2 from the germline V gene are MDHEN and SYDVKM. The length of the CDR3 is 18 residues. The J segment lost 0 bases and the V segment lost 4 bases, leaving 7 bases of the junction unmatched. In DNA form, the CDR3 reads TGTGCCAGCAGTTCGACCCCGACTAGCGGGAGAGCCAAAAACATTCAGTACTTC. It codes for CASSSTPTSGRAKNIQYF.

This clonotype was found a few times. The CDR3 DNA reads TGCGCCAGCGCAAGGACTAGCGGGAGGGCCTGGTCAGAATACAATGAGCAGTTCTTC. Protein: CASARTSGRAWSEYNEQFF. The chain links TRBV5-1 to TRBJ2-1; 15 bases agree with TRBD2. Trimming removed 7 bases from V and 4 bases from J; junction bases left unmatched: 15. This CDR3 has 19 amino acids. Germline loops: CDR1 SGHRS, CDR2 YFSETQ.

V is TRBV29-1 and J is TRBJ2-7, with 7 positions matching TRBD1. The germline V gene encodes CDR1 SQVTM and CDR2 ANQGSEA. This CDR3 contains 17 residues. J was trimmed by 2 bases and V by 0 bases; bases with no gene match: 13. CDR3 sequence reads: CSVEDRQGSLGPYEQYF. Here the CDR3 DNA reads TGCAGCGTTGAAGATCGACAGGGATCGTTGGGGCCCTACGAGCAGTACTTC.